The 20 T cell receptor beta chains below all came from one sample that was sequenced in a study of T cell repertoires in cytomegalovirus infection. One entry per CDR3 protein results from TCRdb running MiXCR on the reads. The table includes over 200,000 distinct CDR3 sequences, approximately 15% detected once. Sequencing was performed on PBMCs. Receptors originate from a human donor in good health (CMV status not recorded). Some clones in this sample may be carry-over from other donors' samples.

V gene TRBV20-1 combines with J gene TRBJ1-3; TRBD1 aligns across 8 bases. The CDR3 runs to 15 residues. Losses at the gene ends were 5 bases for V and 2 bases for J; bases not matched to a gene: 8. Germline loops: CDR1 DFQATT, CDR2 SNEGSKA (reference sequence). CDR3 in amino acids: CSAAPTGGTGNTIYF. As DNA, the CDR3 is TGCAGTGCTGCGCCCACAGGGGGGACTGGAAACACCATATATTTT.

At least ten counts were recorded for this clonotype. The chain carries TRBV12-3 or TRBV12-4 and TRBJ2-5; the match to TRBD2 covers 10 bases. CDR3 length equals 17 residues. Losses at the gene ends were 5 bases for V and 5 bases for J; bases not matched to a gene: 14. The CDR3 loop is CASSPSGAGGQGETQYF. CDR3 nucleotides: TGTGCCAGCAGTCCGAGTGGAGCGGGGGGGCAGGGGGAGACCCAGTACTTC.

The V gene is TRBV28, the J gene TRBJ2-1, with 9 bases lining up with TRBD2. From germline, CDR1 is MDHEN and CDR2 SYDVKM. V lost 5 bases and J lost 5; bases outside the gene matches: 7. The CDR3 is 15 amino acids. The CDR3 bases are TGTGCCAGCAGTCCTGCTAGCGGGGCAAACAATGAGCAGTTCTTC. This encodes CASSPASGANNEQFF.

The chain combines TRBV28 with TRBJ2-5, with TRBD1 matching over 9 bases. V was pared by 6 bases and J by 5 bases, with 7 bases of the junction left unmatched. The length of the CDR3 is 14 residues. Germline V gene sequence: CDR1 MDHEN, CDR2 SYDVKM. DNA of the CDR3: TGTGCCAGCAGGACGGTACAGGGGGCTGAGACCCAGTACTTC. Protein sequence: CASRTVQGAETQYF.

This rearrangement joins TRBV20-1 to TRBJ1-6; D is perhaps TRBD1 (6 bases). With 7 bases removed from V and 6 bases from J, the gap between germline ends came to 13 bases. The CDR3 is 13 residues long. CDR1 is DFQATT, CDR2 SNEGSKA, per germline (reference sequence). CDR3 sequence: CSVTGDRNSPLHF. The CDR3 bases are TGCAGTGTGACAGGAGACCGTAATTCACCCCTCCACTTT.

This clonotype was seen at least ten times. The chain has TRBV7-9 and TRBJ2-7; D remains unclear. Trimming cost V 1 base and J 4 bases, with 17 bases left between them. The CDR3 sequence is 16 residues long. Germline CDR1 and CDR2: SEHNR and FQNEAQ (reference sequence). Here the CDR3 reads CASSLELGGRWYEQYF. Written as DNA, the CDR3 is TGTGCCAGCAGCTTAGAGTTAGGTGGACGTTGGTACGAGCAGTACTTC.

The rearrangement uses TRBV18 and TRBJ2-1, with 13 bases that match TRBD2. Trimming at V came to 0 bases and at J to 5 bases, leaving 7 bases not matched to a gene. The CDR3 runs 18 residues. Germline V CDR1 and CDR2: KGHSH, LQKENI. CDR3 loop: CASSPPAGLAGIHNEQFF. In DNA, the CDR3 is TGTGCCAGCTCACCACCGGCGGGACTAGCGGGGATACACAATGAGCAGTTCTTC.

The chain couples TRBV7-2 to TRBJ1-6, with D hard to call. Germline V gene lookup returns CDR1 SGHTA and CDR2 FQGNSA. The CDR3 has 12 amino acids. The V end was cut by 2 bases, the J end by 10 bases, with 6 bases between. CDR3 loop: CASSLLRSPLHF. DNA of the CDR3: TGTGCCAGCAGCTTATTGAGGTCACCCCTCCACTTT.

This clonotype was counted ten times or more. This CDR3 reads CSVDLGARETQYF. In nucleotides, the CDR3 is TGCAGCGTTGATCTGGGGGCGAGGGAGACCCAGTACTTC. This chain connects TRBV29-1 to TRBJ2-5; D is perhaps TRBD1 (6 bases). Germline lookup yields CDR1 SQVTM and CDR2 ANQGSEA. The CDR3 spans 13 residues. Trimming removed 3 bases from V and 5 bases from J, with 13 bases in between.

This clonotype was seen ten or more times. The chain recombines TRBV7-9 with TRBJ2-7, with D hard to call. Trimming took off 2 bases at V and 2 bases at J, with 7 bases between the two ends. The V gene's germline CDR1 is SEHNR and CDR2 FQNEAQ (reference sequence). CDR3 length equals 13 residues. The CDR3 loop is CASSLSDPYEQYF. The CDR3 DNA reads TGTGCCAGCAGCTTATCTGACCCCTACGAGCAGTACTTC.

This chain links TRBV20-1 with TRBJ2-7; 7 bases align to TRBD1. This CDR3 region has 14 residues. The V gene's germline CDR1 is DFQATT and CDR2 SNEGSKA (reference sequence). Trimming took 6 bases from V and 3 from J; bases not matched to a gene: 11. In DNA form, the CDR3 reads TGCAGTGCCCAACCTAAGACAGGGATCTACGAGCAGTACTTC. Translated, it gives CSAQPKTGIYEQYF.

This clonotype was recorded at least ten times. The chain carries TRBV19 and TRBJ2-5; D gene ambiguous. V lost 5 bases and J lost 3, with 7 bases in between. Germline lookup yields CDR1 LNHDA and CDR2 SQIVND (reference sequence). There are 12 residues in the CDR3. The CDR3: CASSRGEETQYF. DNA for the CDR3: TGTGCCAGTAGTCGCGGTGAAGAGACCCAGTACTTC.

This clonotype was observed at least ten times. The V call is TRBV12-3 or TRBV12-4, the J call TRBJ2-3, with D possibly TRBD1 on 6 matching bases. The V gene lost 3 bases and the J gene lost 3 bases, with 7 bases spanning the gap. The CDR3 spans 13 residues. Here the CDR3 DNA reads TGTGCCAGCAGTTTCACAGGGACAGATACGCAGTATTTT. This gives the protein CASSFTGTDTQYF.

Comment on this clonotype: A much larger clone is a single base away; this may be a read error. J is TRBJ2-5 and V is TRBV7-6; the D gene is possibly TRBD1 (6 bases). The CDR3 runs 15 residues. The germline gives CDR1 SGHVS, CDR2 FNYEAQ. V dropped 2 bases and J dropped 7 bases, with 17 bases sitting between them. The chain's CDR3 is CASSLIPGPRGTQYF. CDR3 in DNA: TGTGCCAGCAGCTTAATCCCGGGACCCAGGGGGACCCAGTACTTC.

This clonotype was seen more than once but under ten times. V usage is TRBV15 and J usage is TRBJ2-7; unclear D gene. Germline V gene sequence: CDR1 LNHNV, CDR2 YYDKDF (reference sequence). This CDR3 is 13 amino acids long. V gave up 7 bases and J gave up 4 bases, with 14 bases separating them. The CDR3 region is CATTARLSYEQYF. As DNA, the CDR3 is TGTGCCACCACGGCACGTCTATCTTACGAGCAGTACTTC.

This clonotype was seen at least ten times. V usage is TRBV6-1 and J usage is TRBJ1-2, with unresolved D. The germline V and J ends were trimmed by 0 bases and 1 base, with 6 bases remaining between them. The CDR3 runs 14 residues. The germline CDR1 and CDR2 sequences are MNHNS and SASEGT. CDR3 sequence: CASSEAVDNYGYTF. Written as DNA, the CDR3 is TGTGCCAGCAGTGAAGCGGTGGATAACTATGGCTACACCTTC.

The J gene is TRBJ1-1, the V gene TRBV5-1; D uncertain. CDR3 length: 15 amino acids. Germline V gene sequence: CDR1 SGHRS, CDR2 YFSETQ. Trimming cost V 0 bases and J 6 bases, with 15 bases left between them. The CDR3 sequence is CASSLDFRGVAEAFF. The CDR3 DNA sequence: TGCGCCAGCAGCTTGGATTTCCGGGGAGTAGCTGAAGCTTTCTTT.

This clonotype appeared a few times. V is TRBV4-2 and J is TRBJ2-6; D remains unclear. The CDR3 runs to 16 residues. Germline assignment: CDR1 LGHNA and CDR2 YNFKEQ. V was trimmed by 0 bases and J by 1 base, leaving 7 bases between them. The CDR3 sequence is CASSQESSSGANVLTF. CDR3 in DNA: TGTGCCAGCAGCCAAGAAAGCTCATCTGGGGCCAACGTCCTGACTTTC.

The V and J genes are TRBV5-5 and TRBJ2-5; tentatively, D is TRBD2 (6 bases). Germline CDR1 and CDR2: SGHKS and YYEKEE (reference sequence). The CDR3 loop spans 15 amino acids. Trimming cost V 3 bases and J 2 bases, with 14 bases left between them. CDR3 DNA sequence: TGTGCCAGCAGCTCCGTAACCGGGGGACAAGAGACCCAGTACTTC. Protein product: CASSSVTGGQETQYF.

This clonotype was seen a few times. This sequence joins TRBV2 and TRBJ1-1; D remains ambiguous. CDR3 size: 13 residues. With 3 bases removed from V and 0 bases from J, the gap between germline ends came to 5 bases. CDR1 SNHLY and CDR2 FYNNEI come from the germline V gene. The CDR3 region has the DNA TGTGCCAGCAGTGAGAACCTGAACACTGAAGCTTTCTTT. This sequence encodes CASSENLNTEAFF.